A single sample gave rise to the 6 T cell receptor beta chains below, sequenced in a study of blood T cell repertoires in COVID-19. Profiling relied on immunoSEQ multiplex PCR, and the TCRdb table lists in-frame clones only, not all of them. The sample has 85,000 to 130,000 clones; roughly nine tenths are singletons. Sequencing used peripheral blood. The source of these receptors is a human donor in a cohort sampled during active COVID-19.

The chain is built from TRBV7-2 and TRBJ2-5; 7 bases match TRBD1. V trimming: 5 bases; J trimming: 7 bases; junction bases outside the gene matches: 7. The germline CDR1 and CDR2 sequences are SGHTA and FQGNSA. The CDR3 is 13 residues long. CDR3 nucleotides: TGTGCCAGCAGCACCGACAGGGAAGGGACCCAGTACTTC. Translation gives CASSTDREGTQYF.

This chain uses TRBV7-8 with TRBJ2-7; D call uncertain. CDR3 length: 13 amino acids. From germline, CDR1 is SGHVS and CDR2 FQNEAQ. V lost 1 base and J lost 3, with 7 bases in between. The CDR3 nucleotides read TGTGCCAGCAGCTTAGTGCCCAGCTACGAGCAGTACTTC. It is translated as CASSLVPSYEQYF.

DNA of the CDR3: TGTGCCTGGACCACACTAGCGGGAGTGGGTGAGCAGTTCTTC. Its protein product is CAWTTLAGVGEQFF. The chain is built from TRBV30 and TRBJ2-1; 11 bases are a match to TRBD2. The CDR3 consists of 14 residues. V lost 4 bases, J lost 9 bases, and 8 bases stayed unmatched. Germline CDR1 is GTSNPN and CDR2 is SVGIG (reference sequence).

The J gene is TRBJ2-3, the V gene TRBV29-1; 8 bases match TRBD2. The germline gives CDR1 SQVTM, CDR2 ANQGSEA. Trimming took 8 bases from V and 4 from J; bases not matched to a gene: 14. The CDR3 consists of 15 residues. CDR3 nucleotides: TGCAGCCTCCGGACTAGCCTGACGGTTTCAGATACGCAGTATTTT. Translated: CSLRTSLTVSDTQYF.

This chain connects TRBV29-1 to TRBJ1-1; TRBD1 aligns across 7 bases. The CDR3 spans 14 residues. Germline trimming cut 6 bases from V and 0 bases from J; bases unmatched to any gene: 7. CDR1 and CDR2 (germline): SQVTM, ANQGSEA. The CDR3: CSVKDRDMNTEAFF. In DNA, the CDR3 is TGCAGCGTGAAAGACAGGGACATGAACACTGAAGCTTTCTTT.

The V and J genes are TRBV27 and TRBJ1-5; no clear D gene. The V end was cut by 3 bases, the J end by 2 bases, with 14 bases between. The CDR3 totals 16 residues. Germline values: CDR1 MNHEY, CDR2 SMNVEV (reference sequence). CDR3 sequence (DNA): TGTGCCAGCAGTTTTGTCGGAGGAAAAGGCAATCAGCCCCAGCATTTT. It specifies CASSFVGGKGNQPQHF.